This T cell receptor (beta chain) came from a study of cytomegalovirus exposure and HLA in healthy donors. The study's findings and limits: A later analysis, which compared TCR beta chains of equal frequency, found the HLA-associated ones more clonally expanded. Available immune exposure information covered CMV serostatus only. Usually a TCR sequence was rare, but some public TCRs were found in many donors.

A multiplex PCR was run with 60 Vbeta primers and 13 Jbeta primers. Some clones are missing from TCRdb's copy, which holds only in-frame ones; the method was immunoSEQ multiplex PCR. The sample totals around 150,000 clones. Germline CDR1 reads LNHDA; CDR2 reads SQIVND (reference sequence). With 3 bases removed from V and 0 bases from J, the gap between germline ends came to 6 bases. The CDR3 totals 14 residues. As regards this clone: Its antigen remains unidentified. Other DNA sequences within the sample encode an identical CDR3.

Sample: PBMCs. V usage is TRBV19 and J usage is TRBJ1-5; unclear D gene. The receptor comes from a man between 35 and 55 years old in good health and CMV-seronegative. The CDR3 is CASSIRDSNQPQHF. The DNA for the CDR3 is TGTGCCAGTAGTATCCGGGATAGCAATCAGCCCCAGCATTTT.